These T cell receptor beta chains were read from a single sample in a study of control samples from healthy donors and cancer patients. Here immunoSEQ multiplex PCR was the method, and the copy in TCRdb shows in-frame clones only, minus some. In the table there are about 44,000 clones, around 87% of which are singletons. The sample comprised PBMCs. These TCRs come from a woman aged 55-69 years with lung cancer. CDR3s include the opening cysteine and the closing phenylalanine or tryptophan. Each record gives: clone size, D gene, V gene, J gene, CDR3 DNA, CDR3 protein. The D gene is left open where the match is weak. Clone size is given for some rows only: seen once, a few or many times, or a class if the clone is expanded.

once	NA	TRBV6-6	TRBJ1-1	TGTGCCAGCAGTCCTTCCCGGGCAGGGTTGGTGATGAACACTGAAGCTTTCTTT	CASSPSRAGLVMNTEAFF
few	NA	TRBV30	TRBJ2-2	TGTGCCTGGAGTGCAATGAACACCGGGGAGCTGTTTTTT	CAWSAMNTGELFF
NA	NA	TRBV7-9	TRBJ1-2	TGTGCCAGCAGCTTAGTAGCCAGTTTCGGTGGCTACACCTTC	CASSLVASFGGYTF
NA	NA	TRBV9	TRBJ1-3	TGTGCCAGCAGCGGGTCGGGGGCCGTTGGAAACACCATATATTTT	CASSGSGAVGNTIYF
NA	NA	TRBV27	TRBJ1-4	TGTGCCAGCAGTTTTACAGTTTCAACTAATGAAAAACTGTTTTTT	CASSFTVSTNEKLFF
NA	NA	TRBV24-1	TRBJ2-7	TGTGCCACACGGGACGGGAACTACGAGCAGTACTTC	CATRDGNYEQYF
NA	TRBD1	TRBV6-5	TRBJ2-1	TGTGCCAGCAGCCGGGACAGGCAACACAATGAGCAGTTCTTC	CASSRDRQHNEQFF
NA	NA	TRBV2	TRBJ1-5	TGTGCCAGCAGTCCGCCGGGCTCGGGGGACAATCAGCCCCAGCATTTT	CASSPPGSGDNQPQHF
NA	TRBD1	TRBV2	TRBJ1-1	TGTGCCAGCAGTGAAAAGGGGGCGCGGAGCACTGAAGCTTTCTTT	CASSEKGARSTEAFF
NA	TRBD2	TRBV2	TRBJ2-3	TGTGCCAGCAGTGGCGGAATAGCGGGAGTCACAGATACGCAGTATTTT	CASSGGIAGVTDTQYF